This T cell receptor (beta chain) derives from a study of radiation and T cells in renal cell carcinoma. Study-wide points: Without pretreatment biopsies, baseline tumor clonotype presence was undetermined. From baseline, blood top tumor clonotypes peaked at 2 weeks post-radiation.

The time point denotes: baseline pretreatment blood. As for treatment: 15 Gy SBRT to primary tumor, nephrectomy 4 weeks later. The patient's renal cell carcinoma had clear cell pathology. As for this clone: What it binds is not known.

Method: immunoSEQ multiplex PCR; TCRdb's copy keeps in-frame clones and lacks some. This sample has roughly 100,000 clones; about four fifths occur once, and the top ten carry 5% to 7.5%. The CDR3 is 17 residues long. The J segment lost 6 bases and the V segment lost 5 bases, leaving 16 bases of the junction unmatched. Germline V gives CDR1 SGHTA, CDR2 FQGNSA. The chain employs TRBV7-2 and TRBJ2-4, with 7 bases aligning to TRBD1. The input for sequencing was blood, taken from a patient whose treatment included radiotherapy and nephrectomy. The clonotype was recovered from a man aged 60 to 69 with renal cell carcinoma. For the CDR3, the DNA is TGTGCCAGCAGCCCGATCAAATGGGCTGGGACAGTAAACATTCAGTACTTC. Residues: CASSPIKWAGTVNIQYF.